These T cell receptor beta chains were read from a single sample in a study of OX40 agonist ivuxolimab in advanced cancers. Produced via immunoSEQ multiplex PCR; TCRdb's table is partial and in-frame only. The sample lists more than 65,000 clones, approximately 89% occurring once. Sequenced material: CD4+ or CD8+ T cells sorted from blood, taken in a trial of the OX40 agonist ivuxolimab. The receptors here all came from an adult with an advanced solid tumor such as melanoma, head and neck, liver or kidney cancer. CDR3s include the opening cysteine and the closing phenylalanine or tryptophan. D genes are given only for firm matches. Clone size is shown for a subset of rows, as once, few, many or a class of expanded clone.

j_call: TRBJ2-6
v_call: TRBV10-3
clone_size: once
d_call: .
cdr3_nt: TGTGCCATCAGTGGAGGGGGCTCTGGGGCCAACGTCCTGACTTTC
cdr3_aa: CAISGGGSGANVLTF

j_call: TRBJ2-1
v_call: TRBV7-9
clone_size: .
d_call: .
cdr3_nt: TGTGCCAGCAGCCCCCGGGGGGCCTCCTACAATGAGCAGTTCTTC
cdr3_aa: CASSPRGASYNEQFF

j_call: TRBJ2-7
v_call: TRBV7-9
clone_size: .
d_call: .
cdr3_nt: TGTGCCAGCAGTAAGGACAGCTACGAGCAGTACTTC
cdr3_aa: CASSKDSYEQYF

j_call: TRBJ2-1
v_call: TRBV5-1
clone_size: .
d_call: TRBD2
cdr3_nt: TGCGCCAGCAGCTTGACTAGCGGGGCACATGAGCAGTTCTTC
cdr3_aa: CASSLTSGAHEQFF

j_call: TRBJ1-6
v_call: TRBV18
clone_size: .
d_call: .
cdr3_nt: TGTGCCAGCTCACCAAGGGGTGATAATTCACCCCTCCACTTT
cdr3_aa: CASSPRGDNSPLHF

j_call: TRBJ2-4
v_call: TRBV10-3
clone_size: .
d_call: .
cdr3_nt: TGTGCCATCAGCGAGCAGGGAAACATTCAGTACTTC
cdr3_aa: CAISEQGNIQYF

j_call: TRBJ1-2
v_call: TRBV5-1
clone_size: .
d_call: .
cdr3_nt: TGCGCCAGCAGCATTGAGGGGAGAAACTATGGCTACACCTTC
cdr3_aa: CASSIEGRNYGYTF

j_call: TRBJ2-3
v_call: TRBV10-2
clone_size: .
d_call: .
cdr3_nt: TGCGCCAGCAGTGAAGGGCTATCTACGCAGTATTTT
cdr3_aa: CASSEGLSTQYF

j_call: TRBJ2-7
v_call: TRBV2
clone_size: .
d_call: .
cdr3_nt: TGTGCCAGCAGCCCAGGATTGAACGAGCAGTACTTC
cdr3_aa: CASSPGLNEQYF

j_call: TRBJ1-2
v_call: TRBV28
clone_size: .
d_call: .
cdr3_nt: TGTGCCAGCAGTTTCCTCCAGGGGTGGAACTATGGCTACACCTTC
cdr3_aa: CASSFLQGWNYGYTF

j_call: TRBJ1-5
v_call: TRBV28
clone_size: .
d_call: .
cdr3_nt: TGTGCCAGCAGTTCAGGGAACAATCAGCCCCAGCATTTT
cdr3_aa: CASSSGNNQPQHF

j_call: TRBJ2-1
v_call: TRBV6-1
clone_size: .
d_call: TRBD1
cdr3_nt: TGTGCCAGCAGTGATAGGGGGCGTAGGGACAATGAGCAGTTCTTC
cdr3_aa: CASSDRGRRDNEQFF

j_call: TRBJ1-2
v_call: TRBV5-8
clone_size: .
d_call: .
cdr3_nt: TGTGCCAGCAGCCCATTAGGCTATGGCTACACCTTC
cdr3_aa: CASSPLGYGYTF

j_call: TRBJ1-1
v_call: TRBV12-2
clone_size: .
d_call: .
cdr3_nt: TGTGCAAGTCGCTTAGGGCCTCGGGAGGCAGATGGGAACACTGAAGCTTTCTTT
cdr3_aa: CASRLGPREADGNTEAFF

j_call: TRBJ2-5
v_call: TRBV2
clone_size: .
d_call: TRBD2
cdr3_nt: TGTGCCAGCAGTCCGACCCCTAGCGGGGGGGCTGGGACCCAGTACTTC
cdr3_aa: CASSPTPSGGAGTQYF

j_call: TRBJ1-1
v_call: TRBV29-1
clone_size: few
d_call: .
cdr3_nt: TGCAGCGTCCTCCTAAACACTGAAGCTTTCTTT
cdr3_aa: CSVLLNTEAFF

j_call: TRBJ2-6
v_call: TRBV4-1
clone_size: once
d_call: TRBD1
cdr3_nt: TGCGCCAGCAGCCGAGGGACAGCTGGGGCCAACGTCCTGACTTTC
cdr3_aa: CASSRGTAGANVLTF

j_call: TRBJ2-5
v_call: TRBV18
clone_size: .
d_call: TRBD1
cdr3_nt: TGTGCCACCGGACAGGCCCAGTATGGGACCCAGTACTTC
cdr3_aa: CATGQAQYGTQYF

j_call: TRBJ2-1
v_call: TRBV7-2
clone_size: .
d_call: .
cdr3_nt: TGTGCCAGCAGCTTAAGGGCAGGGAGTCCCTACAATGAGCAGTTCTTC
cdr3_aa: CASSLRAGSPYNEQFF

j_call: TRBJ2-1
v_call: TRBV5-1
clone_size: .
d_call: TRBD2
cdr3_nt: TGCGCCAGCAGCCCCTTTGGTAGCGGGGGGCCTCAAAGCTCCTACAATGAGCAGTTCTTC
cdr3_aa: CASSPFGSGGPQSSYNEQFF

j_call: TRBJ1-2
v_call: TRBV27
clone_size: .
d_call: .
cdr3_nt: TGTGCCAGCAGCCCCAAGAGTGGGGCAGTTCCCTATGGCTACACCTTC
cdr3_aa: CASSPKSGAVPYGYTF

j_call: TRBJ2-7
v_call: TRBV18
clone_size: .
d_call: .
cdr3_nt: TGTGCCAGCTCACCAAACCCAGGGAGCGGCGAGCAGTACTTC
cdr3_aa: CASSPNPGSGEQYF

j_call: TRBJ1-2
v_call: TRBV27
clone_size: once
d_call: TRBD1
cdr3_nt: TGTGCCAGCAGGCGGGACAGGGGACACTATGGCTACACCTTC
cdr3_aa: CASRRDRGHYGYTF

j_call: TRBJ1-1
v_call: TRBV30
clone_size: .
d_call: .
cdr3_nt: TGTGCCTGGAAAAGCCAGAACACTGAAGCTTTCTTT
cdr3_aa: CAWKSQNTEAFF

j_call: TRBJ2-2
v_call: TRBV7-9
clone_size: .
d_call: TRBD2
cdr3_nt: TGTGCCAGCAGCGGACGTAGCGGGGGAGAAAACGGGGAGCTGTTTTTT
cdr3_aa: CASSGRSGGENGELFF

j_call: TRBJ1-1
v_call: TRBV2
clone_size: once
d_call: .
cdr3_nt: TGTGCCAGCTGCCGCGGGGCTGGCACTGAAGCTTTCTTT
cdr3_aa: CASCRGAGTEAFF

j_call: TRBJ2-1
v_call: TRBV10-3
clone_size: .
d_call: .
cdr3_nt: TGTGCCATCATGGGGCCGGGGTCCTACAATGAGCAGTTCTTC
cdr3_aa: CAIMGPGSYNEQFF

j_call: TRBJ2-1
v_call: TRBV5-4
clone_size: .
d_call: TRBD2
cdr3_nt: TGTGCCAGCAGCTTGAGCCTAGCGGAGTACAATGAGCAGTTCTTC
cdr3_aa: CASSLSLAEYNEQFF

j_call: TRBJ2-5
v_call: TRBV5-5
clone_size: .
d_call: .
cdr3_nt: TGTGCCAGCATCCGCAGGGGCCAAGAGACCCAGTACTTC
cdr3_aa: CASIRRGQETQYF

j_call: TRBJ1-2
v_call: TRBV7-2
clone_size: .
d_call: .
cdr3_nt: TGTGCCAGCAGCTTGGCGCGGCCCTATGGCTACACCTTC
cdr3_aa: CASSLARPYGYTF

j_call: TRBJ2-7
v_call: TRBV6-5
clone_size: .
d_call: TRBD1
cdr3_nt: TGTGCCAGCAGTTATCAGGGGGAGACCTACGAGCAGTACTTC
cdr3_aa: CASSYQGETYEQYF

j_call: TRBJ2-7
v_call: TRBV11-2
clone_size: .
d_call: TRBD1
cdr3_nt: TGTGCCAGCAGCTTATTCGAACAGGGGTACGAGCAGTACTTC
cdr3_aa: CASSLFEQGYEQYF

j_call: TRBJ2-1
v_call: TRBV6-5
clone_size: once
d_call: .
cdr3_nt: TGTGCCAGCAGCCTCGACCCATCCTACAATGAGCAGTTCTTC
cdr3_aa: CASSLDPSYNEQFF

j_call: TRBJ2-7
v_call: TRBV18
clone_size: .
d_call: .
cdr3_nt: TGTGCCAGCTCACCAGGGCCGCTCTACGAGCAGTACTTC
cdr3_aa: CASSPGPLYEQYF

j_call: TRBJ2-7
v_call: TRBV12-2
clone_size: .
d_call: .
cdr3_nt: TGTGCAAGTCGCTTAGCGAGGGGTTTGGTGACAGGGGTAGTCTACGAGCAGTACTTC
cdr3_aa: CASRLARGLVTGVVYEQYF

j_call: TRBJ2-3
v_call: TRBV9
clone_size: .
d_call: .
cdr3_nt: TGTGCCAGCAGCGTAGACCAGGGTCCGGATACGCAGTATTTT
cdr3_aa: CASSVDQGPDTQYF

j_call: TRBJ1-5
v_call: TRBV2
clone_size: .
d_call: TRBD1
cdr3_nt: TGTGCCAGCAGTGAAGCAGGGGGCGCTCAGCCCCAGCATTTT
cdr3_aa: CASSEAGGAQPQHF

j_call: TRBJ2-5
v_call: TRBV5-1
clone_size: .
d_call: TRBD2
cdr3_nt: TGCGCCAGCAGATCGGGGGGGGGCCACGAGACCCAGTACTTC
cdr3_aa: CASRSGGGHETQYF

j_call: TRBJ2-1
v_call: TRBV7-2
clone_size: .
d_call: TRBD2
cdr3_nt: TGTGCCAGCTTTCCGACTAGCGGGGGGGGATCCTACAATGAGCAGTTCTTC
cdr3_aa: CASFPTSGGGSYNEQFF

j_call: TRBJ2-3
v_call: TRBV4-1
clone_size: few
d_call: .
cdr3_nt: TGCGCCAGCAGCCAAGAAAGGGGCGGGGTTGTAGATACGCAGTATTTT
cdr3_aa: CASSQERGGVVDTQYF

j_call: TRBJ2-3
v_call: TRBV19
clone_size: .
d_call: .
cdr3_nt: TGTGCCAGTAGTATAGGTCGAGGGATGGGAGATACGCAGTATTTT
cdr3_aa: CASSIGRGMGDTQYF

j_call: TRBJ2-7
v_call: TRBV7-2
clone_size: .
d_call: TRBD2
cdr3_nt: TGTGCCAGCAGCTTAGCGCCAGCGGGGAACCAAGGGGAGCAGTACTTC
cdr3_aa: CASSLAPAGNQGEQYF

j_call: TRBJ1-1
v_call: TRBV5-6
clone_size: .
d_call: TRBD1
cdr3_nt: TGTGCCAGCAGCGACGCCGGGACAGGGGACACTGAAGCTTTCTTT
cdr3_aa: CASSDAGTGDTEAFF

j_call: TRBJ2-1
v_call: TRBV28
clone_size: .
d_call: TRBD2
cdr3_nt: TGTGCCAGCATCTTGGGGCGGGGGGGCAACAATGAGCAGTTCTTC
cdr3_aa: CASILGRGGNNEQFF

j_call: TRBJ1-5
v_call: TRBV19
clone_size: .
d_call: .
cdr3_nt: TGTGCCAGTAGTCAAGGGGGACGCCAGCCCCAGCATTTT
cdr3_aa: CASSQGGRQPQHF

j_call: TRBJ2-7
v_call: TRBV18
clone_size: .
d_call: .
cdr3_nt: TGTGCCAGCTCACCACGGAGGGTCGACGAGCAGTACTTC
cdr3_aa: CASSPRRVDEQYF

j_call: TRBJ2-7
v_call: TRBV19
clone_size: .
d_call: TRBD2
cdr3_nt: TGTGCCAGTAGTTTACGACTAGCGGGGGGAGCCTACGAGCAGTACTTC
cdr3_aa: CASSLRLAGGAYEQYF

j_call: TRBJ2-3
v_call: TRBV9
clone_size: few
d_call: TRBD2
cdr3_nt: TGTGCCAGCAGCCTCCGGGGGGGCCAAGATACGCAGTATTTT
cdr3_aa: CASSLRGGQDTQYF

j_call: TRBJ2-1
v_call: TRBV7-9
clone_size: .
d_call: TRBD2
cdr3_nt: TGTGCCAGCAGCTCTAGCGGGACGCTCGAGCAGTTCTTC
cdr3_aa: CASSSSGTLEQFF

j_call: TRBJ1-5
v_call: TRBV19
clone_size: .
d_call: .
cdr3_nt: TGTGCCAGTAGTCTCACACAAGGTTCCCAGCATTTT
cdr3_aa: CASSLTQGSQHF

j_call: TRBJ2-7
v_call: TRBV5-1
clone_size: .
d_call: .
cdr3_nt: TGCGCCAGCAGCTTCGGACAGACCTACGAGCAGTACTTC
cdr3_aa: CASSFGQTYEQYF

j_call: TRBJ1-2
v_call: TRBV6-1
clone_size: .
d_call: .
cdr3_nt: TGTGCCAGCACCGGGGCGGGCAGGTTCTATGGCTACACCTTC
cdr3_aa: CASTGAGRFYGYTF

j_call: TRBJ1-4
v_call: TRBV5-8
clone_size: .
d_call: .
cdr3_nt: TGTGCCAGCAGTTTAGGGCAGTCTGGAAAACTGTTTTTT
cdr3_aa: CASSLGQSGKLFF